The clone carrying this T cell receptor beta chain was counted ten times or more. The antigen is undetermined. V gave up 3 bases and J gave up 0 bases, with 8 bases separating them. There are 16 residues in the CDR3. Per the germline V gene, CDR1 is KGHDR and CDR2 is SFDVKD. The record originates from a study of T cells in Graves' hyperthyroidism and ophthalmopathy. Overall study results and limits: Model output signaled ophthalmopathy a median roughly 6.1 months ahead of onset.

TCR beta CDR3 regions were amplified from RNA transcripts. A first-round RT-PCR of the TCR CDR3 used the HTBI primer set. TCRdb re-derived calls from the multiplex PCR reads in MiXCR, one entry per CDR3 protein. The sample records about 570,000 distinct CDR3 sequences, around 46% being singletons. Clinicians diagnosed patients from clinical symptoms, serum thyroxine and TRAb, thyroid ultrasound and orbital computed tomography. The specimen was peripheral blood or thyroid tissue (not recorded which). V is TRBV24-1 and J is TRBJ2-6; D is ambiguous. This receptor was taken from an adult woman with Graves' disease, either hyperthyroidism or ophthalmopathy (not recorded which). CDR3 residues: CATSDDLSSGANVLTF. The CDR3 DNA sequence: TGTGCCACCAGTGATGACTTAAGCTCTGGGGCCAACGTCCTGACTTTC.